The T cell receptor (beta chain) under discussion was sequenced for a study of T cell responses to AZD1222 COVID-19 vaccine. The sample holds one count of this clone. The germline V gene has CDR1 KGHSH and CDR2 LQKENI. The CDR3 loop spans 15 amino acids. V lost 8 bases, J lost 1 base, and 17 bases lay in between. Sequencing was performed with immunoSEQ multiplex PCR; in TCRdb, only in-frame clones are kept and a portion is missing. The repertoire holds fewer than 45,000 clones, with about 83% as singletons. This receptor was identified in an adult in good health. The chain uses TRBV18 and TRBJ1-1; D is uncertain. Sequences were derived from peripheral blood, sampled on day 0 of AZD1222 vaccination. The chain's CDR3 is CASNQVIVRNTEAFF. For the CDR3, the DNA is TGTGCCAGCAATCAAGTAATCGTCAGGAACACTGAAGCTTTCTTT.